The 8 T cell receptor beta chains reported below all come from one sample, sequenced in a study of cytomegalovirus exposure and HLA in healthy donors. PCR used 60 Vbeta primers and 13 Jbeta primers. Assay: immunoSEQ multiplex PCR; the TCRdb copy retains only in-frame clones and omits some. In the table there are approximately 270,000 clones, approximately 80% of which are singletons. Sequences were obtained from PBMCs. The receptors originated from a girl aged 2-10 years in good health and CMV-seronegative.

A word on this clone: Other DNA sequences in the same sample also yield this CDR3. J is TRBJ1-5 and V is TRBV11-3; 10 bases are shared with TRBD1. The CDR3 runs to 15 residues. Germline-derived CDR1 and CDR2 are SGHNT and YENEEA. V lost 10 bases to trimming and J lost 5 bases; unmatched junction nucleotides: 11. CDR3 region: CAKIGQGGTYQPQHF. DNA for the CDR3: TGTGCCAAGATAGGACAGGGGGGTACCTATCAGCCCCAGCATTTT.

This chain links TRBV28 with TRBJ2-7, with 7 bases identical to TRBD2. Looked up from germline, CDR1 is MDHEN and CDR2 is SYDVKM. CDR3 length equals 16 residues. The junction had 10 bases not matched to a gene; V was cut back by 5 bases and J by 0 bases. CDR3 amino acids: CASSISGLVNSYEQYF. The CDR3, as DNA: TGTGCCAGCAGTATATCAGGACTAGTCAACTCCTACGAGCAGTACTTC.

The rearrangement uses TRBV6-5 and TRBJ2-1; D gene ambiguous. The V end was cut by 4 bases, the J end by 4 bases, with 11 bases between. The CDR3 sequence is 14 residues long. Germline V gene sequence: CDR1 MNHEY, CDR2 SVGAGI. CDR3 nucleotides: TGTGCCAGCAGTTCGGGTGGTATTTACAATGAGCAGTTCTTC. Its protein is CASSSGGIYNEQFF.

The CDR3 bases are TGCGCCAGCAGCTGGGGACAGGACTATGGCTACACCTTC. Its translation: CASSWGQDYGYTF. V is TRBV5-1 and J is TRBJ1-2; 8 bases line up with TRBD1. This CDR3 has 13 amino acids. Germline V gene sequence: CDR1 SGHRS, CDR2 YFSETQ. Germline trimming cut 3 bases from V and 3 bases from J; bases unmatched to any gene: 1.

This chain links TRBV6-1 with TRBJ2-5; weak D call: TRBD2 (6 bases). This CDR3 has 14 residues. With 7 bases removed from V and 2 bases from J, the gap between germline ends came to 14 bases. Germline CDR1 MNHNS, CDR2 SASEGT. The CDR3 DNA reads TGTGCCAGCACCGAGGGAGGAGGGCAAGAGACCCAGTACTTC. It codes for CASTEGGGQETQYF.

CDR3 sequence reads: CASSLVVGGLTEAFF. The CDR3 region has the DNA TGTGCCAGCAGCTTAGTGGTCGGCGGGCTCACTGAAGCTTTCTTT. This sequence joins TRBV7-9 and TRBJ1-1; D not certain. Germline-derived CDR1 and CDR2 are SEHNR and FQNEAQ (reference sequence). The CDR3 runs to 15 residues. V lost 1 base to trimming and J lost 4 bases, with 13 bases between them.

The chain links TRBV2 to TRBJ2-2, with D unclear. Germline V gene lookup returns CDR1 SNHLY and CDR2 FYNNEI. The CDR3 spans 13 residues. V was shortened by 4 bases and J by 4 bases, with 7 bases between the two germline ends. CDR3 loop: CASSVRGTGELFF. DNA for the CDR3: TGTGCCAGCAGTGTCAGAGGCACCGGGGAGCTGTTTTTT.

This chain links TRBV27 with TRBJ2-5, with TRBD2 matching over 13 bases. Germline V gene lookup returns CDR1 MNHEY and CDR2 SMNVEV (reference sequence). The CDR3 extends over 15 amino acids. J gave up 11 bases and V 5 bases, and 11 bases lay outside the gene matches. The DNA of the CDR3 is TGTGCCAGCAGTCCCGGACTAGCGGGAGCAGGAGAGCAGTACTTC. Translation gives CASSPGLAGAGEQYF.